This TCR beta chain originates from a study of cytomegalovirus exposure and HLA in healthy donors. This clone appeared a few times. 60 Vbeta and 13 Jbeta primers were used in PCR. The data were produced by immunoSEQ multiplex PCR, yet TCRdb's version contains in-frame clones alone and is incomplete. The sample lists about 180,000 clones; just over 75% were seen once. This TCR came from a woman in her fifties or sixties in good health and CMV-seropositive. Material: PBMCs.

CDR3 protein: CSVEVRRGDTQYF. CDR3 DNA: TGCAGCGTTGAAGTACGACGGGGAGATACGCAGTATTTT. The V and J genes are TRBV29-1 and TRBJ2-3; D might be TRBD2 (5 bases). CDR3 length equals 13 residues. V gave up 1 base and J gave up 5 bases, with 10 bases separating them. Germline assignment: CDR1 SQVTM and CDR2 ANQGSEA.